Below, 27 T cell receptor beta chains from the same sample are listed, as sequenced in a study of shared clonotypes between healthy human individuals. TCRdb's table, derived via immunoSEQ multiplex PCR, lists solely in-frame clones and lacks some. This table has approximately 940,000 clones, 76% appearing once. Sequenced sample: memory CD4+ T cells sorted from blood. Subset noted: CD45RA-negative fraction. These receptors came from a man between 18 and 29 years old in good health.

A note on this clone: Other DNA sequences of this sample code for an identical CDR3. The chain joins TRBV7-2 to TRBJ2-7; D may be TRBD2 (5 bases). V was trimmed by 3 bases and J by 3 bases, leaving 9 bases between them. The CDR3 totals 13 residues. The V gene's germline CDR1 is SGHTA and CDR2 FQGNSA. The chain's CDR3 is CASSLEVGYEQYF. CDR3 in DNA: TGTGCCAGCAGCTTGGAGGTGGGCTACGAGCAGTACTTC.

The V call is TRBV19, the J call TRBJ2-7; TRBD1 aligns across 10 bases. Trimming removed 2 bases from V and 1 base from J; junction bases left unmatched: 2. Germline V lookup: CDR1 LNHDA, CDR2 SQIVND (reference sequence). The CDR3 is 15 residues long. The chain's CDR3 is CASSIRTGGSYEQYF. The DNA of the CDR3 is TGTGCCAGTAGTATAAGGACAGGGGGGTCCTACGAGCAGTACTTC.

The chain uses TRBV15 and TRBJ2-4, with 7 bases that match TRBD1. The CDR3 is 19 residues long. The V gene end was trimmed by 0 bases and the J gene end by 0 bases; junction bases not matched to a gene: 11. Germline CDR1 is LNHNV and CDR2 is YYDKDF (reference sequence). The CDR3 loop is CATSRDGTGALLAKNIQYF. CDR3 coding DNA: TGTGCCACCAGCAGAGATGGTACAGGGGCGCTTCTAGCCAAAAACATTCAGTACTTC. Together with reference TRBV15 and TRBJ2-4, the CDR3 gives the full variable domain: DAMVIQNPRYQVTQFGKPVTLSCSQTLNHNVMYWYQQKSSQAPKLLFHYYDKDFNNEADTPDNFQSRRPNTSFCFLDIRSPGLGDTAMYLCATSRDGTGALLAKNIQYFGAGTRLSVL.

This clone came up many times. This specimen includes other DNA sequences encoding the same CDR3. The chain combines TRBV5-1 with TRBJ1-1; 7 bases align to TRBD1. Germline V gives CDR1 SGHRS, CDR2 YFSETQ. The V and J ends lost 3 bases and 2 bases, in that order; junction bases with no gene match: 4. This CDR3 contains 14 residues. Here the CDR3 reads CASSSGTANTEAFF. CDR3 in DNA: TGCGCCAGCAGCTCAGGGACAGCAAACACTGAAGCTTTCTTT.

Regarding this clone: The sample has other DNA sequences that encode this CDR3 too. The J gene is TRBJ2-1, the V gene TRBV7-9; possibly TRBD1 or TRBD2 for D (5 bases each). The CDR3 loop spans 14 amino acids. Germline V gene data show CDR1 as SEHNR and CDR2 as FQNEAQ (reference sequence). The V end was cut by 0 bases, the J end by 8 bases, with 11 bases between. For the CDR3, the DNA is TGTGCCAGCAGCTTAGCGCTTGGGGGAGATGAGCAGTTCTTC. Protein: CASSLALGGDEQFF.

The rearrangement joins TRBV5-1 to TRBJ2-2; the D call may be TRBD1 or TRBD2 (5 bases each). V was pared by 0 bases and J by 3 bases, with 12 bases between. Germline CDR1 and CDR2: SGHRS and YFSETQ. The CDR3 extends over 16 amino acids. The CDR3 is CASSLAGGRDTGELFF. The CDR3 DNA is TGCGCCAGCAGCTTGGCTGGAGGCAGGGACACCGGGGAGCTGTTTTTT.

This clone came up many times. V gene TRBV2 combines with J gene TRBJ2-2; tentatively, D is TRBD1 (6 bases). V was clipped by 6 bases and J by 8 bases, with 10 bases between them. This CDR3 is 12 amino acids long. Looked up from germline, CDR1 is SNHLY and CDR2 is FYNNEI. CDR3 residues: CASRPGQGELFF. The CDR3 DNA reads TGTGCCAGCAGGCCCGGACAGGGGGAGCTGTTTTTT.

This chain uses TRBV4-3 with TRBJ2-1; no definite D call. The CDR3 has 15 amino acids. Between the trimmed V and J ends, which lost 3 bases and 8 bases, there was a span of 17 bases. Per germline, CDR1 LGHNA and CDR2 YSLEER. CDR3 region: CASSHDDPGRDEQFF. The CDR3 bases are TGCGCCAGCAGCCATGATGACCCAGGTCGGGATGAGCAGTTCTTC.

The genes are TRBV5-1 and TRBJ2-7, with a weak D call TRBD2 (5 bases). Germline loops: CDR1 SGHRS, CDR2 YFSETQ. This CDR3 has 13 amino acids. Trimming removed 1 base from V and 4 bases from J, with 9 bases in between. The CDR3 is CASSLFGDYEQYF. The CDR3, as DNA: TGCGCCAGCAGCTTGTTCGGGGATTACGAGCAGTACTTC.

This chain's CDR3 is CASRTSGLSDEQFF. CDR3 in DNA: TGTGCCAGCAGGACTAGCGGGTTGAGTGATGAGCAGTTCTTC. The chain links TRBV6-1 to TRBJ2-1; 10 bases align to TRBD2. Germline CDR1 is MNHNS and CDR2 is SASEGT. The CDR3 runs 14 residues. V dropped 6 bases and J dropped 8; count of bases not matched to a gene: 7.

This clone appeared once. The chain combines TRBV9 with TRBJ2-1, with 9 positions matching TRBD2. Unmatched junction bases numbered 6, after V lost 1 base and J lost 7 bases. CDR1 and CDR2 (germline): SGDLS, YYNGEE. The CDR3 contains 15 residues. CDR3 bases: TGTGCCAGCAGCGTAAGTCTAGCGGGGAGGAATGAGCAGTTCTTC. It encodes CASSVSLAGRNEQFF.

The V and J genes are TRBV5-1 and TRBJ2-1, with 11 bases lining up with TRBD2. The CDR3 length is 16 residues. The germline V gene has CDR1 SGHRS and CDR2 YFSETQ. With 5 bases clipped from V and 5 bases from J, the junction kept 9 bases outside the gene matches. CDR3 sequence: CASRTWTSGRDNEQFF. The DNA for the CDR3 is TGCGCCAGCAGGACTTGGACTAGCGGGCGAGACAATGAGCAGTTCTTC.

The chain carries TRBV7-2 and TRBJ2-7; 8 bases agree with TRBD2. J lost 2 bases, V lost 5 bases, and 8 bases had no gene match. CDR1 and CDR2 from the germline V gene are SGHTA and FQGNSA. The CDR3 loop spans 15 amino acids. The CDR3 DNA follows: TGTGCCAGCAGCAGCGTAAGCGGGAGCCCCTACGAGCAGTACTTC. As protein: CASSSVSGSPYEQYF.

The rearrangement joins TRBV5-1 to TRBJ1-6, with a weak D call TRBD1 (6 bases). CDR1 is SGHRS and CDR2 is YFSETQ in the germline V gene. Trimming stripped 3 bases from V and 10 bases from J, with 29 bases between. This CDR3 has 19 residues. CDR3 region: CASSWTATAPWSGFSPLHF. The DNA for the CDR3 is TGCGCCAGCAGCTGGACAGCGACAGCCCCATGGTCGGGTTTCTCACCCCTCCACTTT.

The chain couples TRBV27 to TRBJ2-2; no clear D gene. The CDR3 is 12 residues long. CDR1 and CDR2 from the germline V gene are MNHEY and SMNVEV (reference sequence). With 2 bases removed from V and 6 bases from J, the gap between germline ends came to 4 bases. CDR3 residues: CASSLLAGELFF. In DNA form, the CDR3 reads TGTGCCAGCAGTTTACTCGCCGGGGAGCTGTTTTTT.

V usage is TRBV6-1 and J usage is TRBJ2-5; 13 bases agree with TRBD2. Germline V gives CDR1 MNHNS, CDR2 SASEGT. V lost 7 bases and J lost 5; bases outside the gene matches: 7. The CDR3 runs 15 residues. CDR3 nucleotide sequence: TGTGCCAGCAAAGGGACTAGCGGGAAGAGGGAGACCCAGTACTTC. Its protein is CASKGTSGKRETQYF.

CDR3 in DNA: TGTGCCAGCGGTAACAGGGAAAGGTATGGCTACACCTTC. Amino acids: CASGNRERYGYTF. This rearrangement joins TRBV7-2 to TRBJ1-2; the D gene is possibly TRBD1 (6 bases). V lost 8 bases to trimming and J lost 5 bases, with 15 bases between them. Germline V gene sequence: CDR1 SGHTA, CDR2 FQGNSA. CDR3 length equals 13 residues. Drawing the rest from reference TRBV7-2 and TRBJ1-2, the complete variable domain is GAGVSQSPSNKVTEKGKDVELRCDPISGHTALYWYRQSLGQGLEFLIYFQGNSAPDKSGLPSDRFSAERTGGSVSTLTIQRTQQEDSAVYLCASGNRERYGYTFGSGTRLTVV.

A word on this clone: Within the sample, other DNA sequences also encode this same CDR3. V usage is TRBV10-3 and J usage is TRBJ1-2, with D possibly being TRBD1 (5 bases). Germline V gene sequence: CDR1 ENHRY, CDR2 SYGVKD. The CDR3 contains 13 residues. The V end was cut by 3 bases, the J end by 2 bases, with 7 bases between. CDR3 protein: CAISDRANYGYTF. The CDR3 DNA follows: TGTGCCATCAGTGACAGGGCGAACTATGGCTACACCTTC.

The gene calls are TRBV19 and TRBJ2-1; 7 bases line up with TRBD2. CDR1 is LNHDA, CDR2 SQIVND, per germline (reference sequence). Trimming took 8 bases from V and 2 from J; bases not matched to a gene: 3. This CDR3 is built from 13 residues. Here the CDR3 DNA reads TGTGCCAGTGCGGGACTACCCTACAATGAGCAGTTCTTC. Its protein is CASAGLPYNEQFF.

This rearrangement joins TRBV5-6 to TRBJ2-5; the D is unclear. Trimming cost V 5 bases and J 5 bases, with 13 bases left between them. This CDR3 has 13 amino acids. Per germline, CDR1 SGHDT and CDR2 YYEEEE. The CDR3 DNA reads as TGTGCCAGCAGTTTACGCCTTGGGGAGACCCAGTACTTC. Its translation is CASSLRLGETQYF.

This clone was seen a handful of times. The V call is TRBV25-1, the J call TRBJ2-2; D may be TRBD1 (6 bases). This CDR3 region has 14 residues. Germline CDR1 reads MGHDK; CDR2 reads SYGVNS. V lost 6 bases and J lost 4, with 12 bases in between. The CDR3 DNA is TGTGCCAGCAGAGGACAGATTATCACCGGGGAGCTGTTTTTT. Its protein product is CASRGQIITGELFF.

The chain carries TRBV7-2 and TRBJ1-1; D not certain. Deletions cut 1 base from V and 5 bases from J, with 11 bases between. This CDR3 spans 14 amino acids. CDR1 and CDR2 (germline): SGHTA, FQGNSA. The CDR3 sequence is CASSLGGGWTEAFF. The CDR3 DNA sequence: TGTGCCAGCAGCTTAGGAGGAGGATGGACTGAAGCTTTCTTT.

The CDR3 DNA is TGTGCCAGTAGTTCGACTCCCCAGAATTCACCCCTCCACTTT. This translates into CASSSTPQNSPLHF. The chain couples TRBV19 to TRBJ1-6; D remains ambiguous. Trimming cost V 5 bases and J 7 bases, with 12 bases left between them. This CDR3 region has 14 residues. CDR1 LNHDA and CDR2 SQIVND come from the germline V gene (reference sequence).

The chain employs TRBV10-2 and TRBJ2-3; TRBD2 is a possible D gene (7 bases). The CDR3 consists of 15 residues. From germline, CDR1 is WSHSY and CDR2 SAAADI. V was clipped by 4 bases and J by 5 bases, with 16 bases between them. This chain's CDR3 is CASSGLGGPRDTQYF. CDR3 bases: TGCGCCAGCAGTGGACTCGGGGGGCCGCGAGATACGCAGTATTTT.

V and J are TRBV5-4 and TRBJ2-5, with D uncertain. Trimming took off 0 bases at V and 2 bases at J, with 11 bases between the two ends. This CDR3 region has 15 residues. Germline CDR1 reads SGHNT; CDR2 reads YYREEE (reference sequence). The CDR3 loop reads CASSLGGLSQETQYF. As DNA, the CDR3 is TGTGCCAGCAGCTTGGGCGGTTTAAGTCAAGAGACCCAGTACTTC.

This clone was seen a handful of times. The chain joins TRBV10-1 to TRBJ2-1, with 9 nucleotides matching TRBD2. Looked up from germline, CDR1 is WNHNN and CDR2 is SYGVQD (reference sequence). Unmatched junction bases numbered 4, after V lost 3 bases and J lost 7 bases. This CDR3 region has 14 residues. CDR3 sequence reads: CASSELAGPNEQFF. CDR3 coding DNA: TGCGCCAGCAGTGAACTAGCGGGCCCTAATGAGCAGTTCTTC.

The rearrangement links TRBV7-6 to TRBJ1-5; D ambiguous. The ends were cut back, 5 bases at V and 4 bases at J, with 9 bases in the middle. The CDR3 extends over 13 amino acids. Per germline, CDR1 SGHVS and CDR2 FNYEAQ. The CDR3 loop is CASSRDNNQPQHF. The DNA for the CDR3 is TGTGCCAGCAGCCGAGACAATAATCAGCCCCAGCATTTT.